This entry lists 9 T cell receptor beta chains sequenced from one sample in a study of response to subunit inactivated influenza vaccine. Using its own MiXCR run on the RT-PCR reads, TCRdb lists one record per CDR3 protein. The sample has hundreds of thousands of distinct CDR3 sequences, roughly 8.2% seen once. Specimen: PBMCs from blood, collected less than 30 months after vaccination. The receptors originated from a man aged 50-75 years who received an inactivated influenza vaccine.

The chain links TRBV27 to TRBJ2-1, with 11 bases that match TRBD2. The CDR3 runs 14 residues. The J segment lost 8 bases and the V segment lost 8 bases, leaving 8 bases of the junction unmatched. Germline V gene sequence: CDR1 MNHEY, CDR2 SMNVEV (reference sequence). CDR3 amino acids: CASQIAGGPHEQFF. The CDR3 DNA sequence: TGTGCCAGCCAAATAGCGGGGGGGCCACATGAGCAGTTCTTC.

This clonotype was detected only a few times. The J gene is TRBJ2-7, the V gene TRBV7-2; the match to TRBD2 covers 11 bases. CDR1 and CDR2 (germline): SGHTA, FQGNSA. V lost 5 bases to trimming and J lost 3 bases; unmatched junction nucleotides: 6. CDR3 length: 15 amino acids. The CDR3 region has the DNA TGTGCCAGCAGCCCAAGACTAGCGGGGCGCTACGAGCAGTACTTC. Amino acids: CASSPRLAGRYEQYF.

The rearrangement joins TRBV7-9 to TRBJ2-1, with D perhaps matching TRBD2 (5 bases). The CDR3 has 15 amino acids. Germline V CDR1 and CDR2: SEHNR, FQNEAQ (reference sequence). With 5 bases removed from V and 5 bases from J, the gap between germline ends came to 16 bases. The CDR3 loop is CASSPIFGNNNEQFF. In nucleotides, the CDR3 is TGTGCCAGCAGCCCCATTTTCGGGAACAACAATGAGCAGTTCTTC.

The gene calls are TRBV6-1 and TRBJ2-2, with D perhaps matching TRBD1 (6 bases). CDR3 size: 14 residues. The V gene's germline CDR1 is MNHNS and CDR2 SASEGT. This chain's CDR3 is CAGGTGKKTGELFF. CDR3 coding DNA: TGTGCTGGAGGAACAGGGAAAAAAACCGGGGAGCTGTTTTTT.

This chain uses TRBV9 with TRBJ2-1; 9 bases line up with TRBD1. The CDR3 length is 15 residues. Unmatched junction bases numbered 10, after V lost 4 bases and J lost 8 bases. CDR1 SGDLS and CDR2 YYNGEE come from the germline V gene. Here the CDR3 reads CASSFSGTGSDEQFF. CDR3 bases: TGTGCCAGCAGCTTCTCCGGGACAGGGAGCGATGAGCAGTTCTTC.

This chain joins TRBV2 and TRBJ1-4, with 8 nucleotides matching TRBD1. V lost 6 bases, J lost 5 bases, and 8 bases stayed unmatched. The CDR3 covers 15 residues. Germline values: CDR1 SNHLY, CDR2 FYNNEI. CDR3 protein: CASSGERTGNEKLFF. CDR3 coding DNA: TGTGCCAGCAGCGGGGAAAGGACAGGGAATGAAAAACTGTTTTTT.

This clonotype was seen a handful of times. This chain connects TRBV6-1 to TRBJ1-5, with D uncertain. The CDR3 sequence is 15 residues long. V lost 7 bases and J 3 bases, leaving 16 bases between the germline ends. Germline CDR1 is MNHNS and CDR2 is SASEGT. The DNA of the CDR3 is TGTGCCAGCACCCGAAGTAAGGGAATCAATCAGCCCCAGCATTTT. This translates into CASTRSKGINQPQHF.

This clonotype came up a few times. The chain recombines TRBV6-1 with TRBJ2-2, with D possibly TRBD2 on 6 matching bases. V was pared by 8 bases and J by 2 bases, with 12 bases between. The CDR3 spans 14 residues. Germline V CDR1 and CDR2: MNHNS, SASEGT. This chain's CDR3 is CASRDFLNTGELFF. For the CDR3, the DNA is TGTGCCAGCCGGGACTTCCTAAACACCGGGGAGCTGTTTTTT.

This clonotype was recorded at least ten times. J is TRBJ2-3 and V is TRBV5-4, with 7 bases that match TRBD1. J gave up 6 bases and V 1 base, and 14 bases lay outside the gene matches. The CDR3 runs 17 residues. Germline V CDR1 and CDR2: SGHNT, YYREEE (reference sequence). CDR3 amino acids: CASSLRTRQGSLDTQYF. CDR3 coding DNA: TGTGCCAGCAGCTTGCGAACACGACAGGGCTCTTTGGATACGCAGTATTTT.